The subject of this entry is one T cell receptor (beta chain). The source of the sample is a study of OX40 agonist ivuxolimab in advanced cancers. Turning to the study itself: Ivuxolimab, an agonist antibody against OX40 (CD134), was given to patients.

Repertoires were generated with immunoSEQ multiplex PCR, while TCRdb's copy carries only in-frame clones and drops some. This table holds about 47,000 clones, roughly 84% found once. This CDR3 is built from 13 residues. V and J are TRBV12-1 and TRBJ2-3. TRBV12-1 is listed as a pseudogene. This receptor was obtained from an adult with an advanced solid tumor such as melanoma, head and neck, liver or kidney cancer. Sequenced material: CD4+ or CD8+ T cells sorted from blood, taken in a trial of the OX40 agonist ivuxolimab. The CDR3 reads CASSSSDPNTQYF. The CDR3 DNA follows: TGTGCCAGCAGTTCGTCTGATCCGAATACGCAGTATTTT.